The 26 T cell receptor beta chains given below trace back to one sample, sequenced in a study of spatial heterogeneity in lung cancer. TCRdb fed the 5' RACE reads into MiXCR, producing one record per CDR3 protein. The data show tens of thousands of distinct CDR3 sequences, with less than 9% seen just once and about 30% held by the top ten. Time point of the sample: sample taken at primary tumor resection. The sequencing here drew on PBMCs, taken at surgery. Receptors originate from a female donor with early-stage non-small cell lung cancer.

The genes are TRBV5-1 and TRBJ2-2; TRBD1 agrees at 7 bases. In germline, CDR1 is SGHRS, CDR2 YFSETQ. Unmatched junction bases numbered 4, after V lost 5 bases and J lost 6 bases. The CDR3 is 13 amino acids. CDR3 sequence: CASSSQGAGELFF. The CDR3, as DNA: TGCGCCAGCAGTTCGCAGGGGGCCGGGGAGCTGTTTTTT.

The rearrangement links TRBV2 to TRBJ1-1, with 8 bases aligning to TRBD1. The CDR3 covers 15 residues. CDR1 is SNHLY, CDR2 FYNNEI, per germline. V gave up 2 bases and J gave up 1 base; unmatched junction bases: 3. As DNA, the CDR3 is TGTGCCAGCAGTGAACAGGGGGCGGGGAACACTGAAGCTTTCTTT. Translated: CASSEQGAGNTEAFF.

This clonotype was observed many times. V gene TRBV20-1 combines with J gene TRBJ2-1, with 9 bases matching TRBD2. In germline, CDR1 is DFQATT, CDR2 SNEGSKA (reference sequence). The CDR3 contains 17 residues. Unmatched junction bases numbered 10, after V lost 4 bases and J lost 0 bases. In DNA form, the CDR3 reads TGCAGTGCTAATCCGGCTAGCGGGGACCGCTCCTACAATGAGCAGTTCTTC. Amino acids: CSANPASGDRSYNEQFF.

This clonotype came up a few times. The CDR3 region is CASSFGWSGGELFF. The CDR3 bases are TGTGCCAGCAGTTTCGGCTGGTCCGGCGGGGAGCTGTTTTTT. The chain uses TRBV6-5 and TRBJ2-2; D uncertain. Germline V gives CDR1 MNHEY, CDR2 SVGAGI. This CDR3 spans 14 amino acids. Trimming stripped 4 bases from V and 7 bases from J, with 13 bases between.

The table lists this clonotype with many counts. The chain couples TRBV7-2 to TRBJ2-1; D is unclear. The CDR3 length is 16 residues. The germline V gene has CDR1 SGHTA and CDR2 FQGNSA. V was trimmed by 5 bases and J by 0 bases, leaving 14 bases between them. CDR3 sequence: CASSPVLRSSYNEQFF. As DNA, the CDR3 is TGTGCCAGCAGCCCGGTCCTTAGAAGCTCCTACAATGAGCAGTTCTTC. Complete variable domain (other parts from reference TRBV7-2 and TRBJ2-1): GAGVSQSPSNKVTEKGKDVELRCDPISGHTALYWYRQSLGQGLEFLIYFQGNSAPDKSGLPSDRFSAERTGGSVSTLTIQRTQQEDSAVYLCASSPVLRSSYNEQFFGPGTRLTVL.

This clonotype was picked up many times. This sequence joins TRBV5-1 and TRBJ1-1; D not certain. Germline V gene lookup returns CDR1 SGHRS and CDR2 YFSETQ. The CDR3 has 14 residues. The germline V and J ends were trimmed by 1 base and 1 base, with 8 bases remaining between them. CDR3 bases: TGCGCCAGCAGCTTGTTGCCAGCGAACACTGAAGCTTTCTTT. Its translation: CASSLLPANTEAFF.

The table lists this clonotype with many counts. V usage is TRBV7-6 and J usage is TRBJ2-3; 16 bases align to TRBD2. The CDR3 is 16 residues long. V lost 4 bases to trimming and J lost 4 bases; unmatched junction nucleotides: 2. CDR1 is SGHVS and CDR2 is FNYEAQ in the germline V gene. In DNA form, the CDR3 reads TGTGCCAGCAGCTGGGGACTAGCGGGGGGGGCAGATACGCAGTATTTT. Its translation is CASSWGLAGGADTQYF.

This clonotype was picked up a small number of times. The chain couples TRBV27 to TRBJ2-7, with 7 bases that match TRBD2. The CDR3 covers 14 residues. Germline-derived CDR1 and CDR2 are MNHEY and SMNVEV (reference sequence). Germline trimming cut 6 bases from V and 2 bases from J; bases unmatched to any gene: 7. CDR3 coding DNA: TGTGCCAGCAGCCCCTTTGCGGGAGCCTACGAGCAGTACTTC. It yields the protein CASSPFAGAYEQYF.

This clonotype was found a few times. This chain joins TRBV7-2 and TRBJ2-3, with 9 bases matching TRBD1. Trimming removed 3 bases from V and 6 bases from J; junction bases left unmatched: 1. Germline V CDR1 and CDR2: SGHTA, FQGNSA. The CDR3 contains 13 residues. As DNA, the CDR3 is TGTGCCAGCAGCTTGGACAGGGGTGATACGCAGTATTTT. As protein: CASSLDRGDTQYF. Full variable domain (remainder filled in from reference TRBV7-2 and TRBJ2-3): GAGVSQSPSNKVTEKGKDVELRCDPISGHTALYWYRQSLGQGLEFLIYFQGNSAPDKSGLPSDRFSAERTGGSVSTLTIQRTQQEDSAVYLCASSLDRGDTQYFGPGTRLTVL.

The V gene is TRBV5-1, the J gene TRBJ1-1, with 8 bases matching TRBD1. V was clipped by 4 bases and J by 4 bases; unmatched bases: 12. CDR1 and CDR2 from the germline V gene are SGHRS and YFSETQ. The CDR3 spans 16 residues. Here the CDR3 DNA reads TGCGCCAGCAGCCCGAACCCACAGGGGGTAGGCACTGAAGCTTTCTTT. Translated, it gives CASSPNPQGVGTEAFF.

The CDR3 here is CASSPTGGGRAGYF. Here the CDR3 DNA reads TGTGCCAGCAGCCCAACAGGGGGGGGCCGAGCCGGGTACTTC. This rearrangement joins TRBV5-5 to TRBJ2-7; tentative D call: TRBD1 (8 bases). V was trimmed by 4 bases and J by 12 bases, leaving 23 bases between them. The CDR3 totals 14 residues. Germline V CDR1 and CDR2: SGHKS, YYEKEE (reference sequence).

This clonotype was counted between two and nine times. V gene TRBV12-3 or TRBV12-4 combines with J gene TRBJ1-2; the D gene is possibly TRBD1 (5 bases). V dropped 8 bases and J dropped 8 bases, with 15 bases sitting between them. This CDR3 comprises 12 residues. The CDR3, as DNA: TGTGCCAGCGGTCTGGGGGGTAGCGGCTACACCTTC. This sequence encodes CASGLGGSGYTF.

This clonotype has a count of ten or more. The chain combines TRBV7-6 with TRBJ2-3; unclear D gene. The CDR3 runs 12 residues. With 2 bases removed from V and 8 bases from J, the gap between germline ends came to 8 bases. From germline, CDR1 is SGHVS and CDR2 FNYEAQ. This chain's CDR3 is CASSLPLGTQYF. CDR3 coding DNA: TGTGCCAGCAGCTTACCTTTGGGTACGCAGTATTTT.

This clonotype was counted many times. The chain employs TRBV7-2 and TRBJ2-1; D not resolved. CDR3 size: 14 residues. Between the trimmed V and J ends, which lost 4 bases and 10 bases, there was a span of 17 bases. Germline assignment: CDR1 SGHTA and CDR2 FQGNSA. CDR3 sequence (DNA): TGTGCCAGCAGCTATATAGCTGCAAGTCCCGAGCAGTTCTTC. It yields the protein CASSYIAASPEQFF.

This clonotype was seen repeatedly, ten times or more. V is TRBV5-4 and J is TRBJ2-7; 9 nucleotides match TRBD2. The CDR3 consists of 15 residues. Looked up from germline, CDR1 is SGHNT and CDR2 is YYREEE (reference sequence). Trimming at V came to 0 bases and at J to 6 bases, leaving 7 bases not matched to a gene. The CDR3: CASSLDLAGSGEQYF. The CDR3 nucleotides read TGTGCCAGCAGCTTGGACCTAGCGGGGTCGGGCGAGCAGTACTTC.

This clonotype was counted at least ten times. This chain links TRBV6-5 with TRBJ1-1; D unclear. V lost 0 bases and J 0 bases, leaving 8 bases between the germline ends. Germline V CDR1 and CDR2: MNHEY, SVGAGI. The CDR3 length is 15 residues. The CDR3 protein is CASSYSIGLNTEAFF. The DNA for the CDR3 is TGTGCCAGCAGTTACTCGATTGGTTTGAACACTGAAGCTTTCTTT.

There are a few counts of this clonotype. The chain combines TRBV6-1 with TRBJ2-4; either TRBD1 or TRBD2 may fit D (5 bases each). Germline lookup yields CDR1 MNHNS and CDR2 SASEGT. The CDR3 runs to 14 residues. V was cut by 4 bases and J by 7 bases, with 14 bases left in between. The CDR3 is CASSARDAVNIQYF. The CDR3 coding sequence is TGTGCCAGCAGTGCCCGGGACGCAGTGAACATTCAGTACTTC.

The rearrangement uses TRBV18 and TRBJ2-3, with D possibly called TRBD1 or TRBD2 (5 bases each). The CDR3 is 14 amino acids. The germline V and J ends were trimmed by 4 bases and 8 bases, with 16 bases remaining between them. Germline V CDR1 and CDR2: KGHSH, LQKENI. CDR3 coding DNA: TGTGCCAGCTCACTTGACAGACAAGGAGGTACGCAGTATTTT. It specifies CASSLDRQGGTQYF.

The rearrangement joins TRBV20-1 to TRBJ2-7, with TRBD2 identical over 8 bases. The CDR3 consists of 13 residues. Looked up from germline, CDR1 is DFQATT and CDR2 is SNEGSKA (reference sequence). The V gene end was trimmed by 6 bases and the J gene end by 2 bases; junction bases not matched to a gene: 6. The CDR3 is CSAPGLVPYEQYF. DNA for the CDR3: TGCAGTGCCCCGGGACTAGTCCCCTACGAGCAGTACTTC.

This clonotype occurred many times. J is TRBJ1-1 and V is TRBV5-1, with D possibly TRBD1 on 5 matching bases. This CDR3 spans 15 amino acids. V was pared by 4 bases and J by 7 bases, with 20 bases between. Germline V gives CDR1 SGHRS, CDR2 YFSETQ. This CDR3 is CASSTRDPGSGEAFF. The CDR3 region has the DNA TGCGCCAGCAGCACGCGGGACCCTGGCTCGGGTGAAGCTTTCTTT.

This clonotype showed up many times. A read error may produce the germline difference seen at one junction end. The chain links TRBV30 to TRBJ2-3; D unresolved. The CDR3 runs 13 residues. Germline CDR1 GTSNPN, CDR2 SVGIG (reference sequence). The CDR3 bases are TGTGCCTGGAGTGTGGGTACTACAGAAACGCAGTATTTT. Amino acid sequence: CAWSVGTTETQYF.

This clonotype was observed a handful of times. V and J are TRBV20-1 and TRBJ2-5; D is perhaps TRBD2 (8 bases). The CDR3 has 16 residues. Germline values: CDR1 DFQATT, CDR2 SNEGSKA (reference sequence). V gave up 5 bases and J gave up 5 bases, with 24 bases separating them. Here the CDR3 DNA reads TGCAGTGCTGTAGCGGGACAGTGGTGGGGTGGGGAGACCCAGTACTTC. Protein sequence: CSAVAGQWWGGETQYF.

The sample holds many counts of this clonotype. V usage is TRBV20-1 and J usage is TRBJ2-1; TRBD2 matches at 11 bases. The CDR3 length is 13 residues. Germline loops: CDR1 DFQATT, CDR2 SNEGSKA (reference sequence). For the CDR3, the DNA is TGCAGCGTGGGACTAGCGGTCTACAATGAGCAGTTCTTC. As protein: CSVGLAVYNEQFF.

This clonotype was found many times. The chain carries TRBV5-1 and TRBJ2-7, with 9 bases that match TRBD1. The CDR3 length is 16 residues. With 4 bases clipped from V and 4 bases from J, the junction kept 12 bases outside the gene matches. Germline V gene sequence: CDR1 SGHRS, CDR2 YFSETQ. For the CDR3, the DNA is TGCGCCAGCAGCAGAACCGGGACAGGGATGGGATACGAGCAGTACTTC. This codes for CASSRTGTGMGYEQYF.

The chain couples TRBV11-2 to TRBJ2-7, with D possibly being TRBD1 (6 bases). The CDR3 is 14 amino acids. The V gene's germline CDR1 is SGHAT and CDR2 FQNNGV. Trimming took 6 bases from V and 2 from J, leaving 14 bases between them. The CDR3 protein is CASSSGQLAYEQYF. The CDR3 DNA sequence: TGTGCCAGCAGTTCAGGACAGCTCGCCTACGAGCAGTACTTC.

This clonotype has at least ten counts. The chain is built from TRBV29-1 and TRBJ2-1; 10 bases are shared with TRBD2. The CDR3 is 14 residues long. The V and J ends lost 6 bases and 1 base, in that order; junction bases with no gene match: 3. Per the germline V gene, CDR1 is SQVTM and CDR2 is ANQGSEA. CDR3 coding DNA: TGCAGCGTGAAAGCGGGAGGGTCCTACAATGAGCAGTTCTTC. This codes for CSVKAGGSYNEQFF.